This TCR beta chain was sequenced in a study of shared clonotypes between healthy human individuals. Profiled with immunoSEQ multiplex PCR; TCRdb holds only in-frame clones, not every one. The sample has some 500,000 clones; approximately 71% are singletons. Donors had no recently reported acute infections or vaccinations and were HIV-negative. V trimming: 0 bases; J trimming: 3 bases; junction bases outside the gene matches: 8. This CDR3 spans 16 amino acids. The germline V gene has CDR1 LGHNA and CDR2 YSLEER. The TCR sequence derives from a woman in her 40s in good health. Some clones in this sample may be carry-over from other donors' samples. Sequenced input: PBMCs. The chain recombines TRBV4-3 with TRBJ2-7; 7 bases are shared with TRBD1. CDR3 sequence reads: CASSQELGQVIYEQYF. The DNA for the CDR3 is TGCGCCAGCAGCCAAGAACTAGGACAGGTGATCTACGAGCAGTACTTC.